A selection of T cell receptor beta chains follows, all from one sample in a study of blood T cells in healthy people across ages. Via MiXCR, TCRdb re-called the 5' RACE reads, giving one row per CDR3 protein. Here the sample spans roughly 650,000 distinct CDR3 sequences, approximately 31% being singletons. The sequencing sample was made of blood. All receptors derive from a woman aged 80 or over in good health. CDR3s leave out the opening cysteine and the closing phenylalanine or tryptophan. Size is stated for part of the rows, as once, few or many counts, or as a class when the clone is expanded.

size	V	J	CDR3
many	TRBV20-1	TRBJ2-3	SARTRGWDTQY
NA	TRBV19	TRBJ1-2	ASSILKGDGYT
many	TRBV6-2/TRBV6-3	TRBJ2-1	ASSYGGGGNEQF
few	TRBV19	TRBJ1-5	ASSPQQGNQPQH
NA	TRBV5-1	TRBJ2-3	ASSSPPASGRTDTQY
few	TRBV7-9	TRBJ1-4	ASSFNRGGNEKLF
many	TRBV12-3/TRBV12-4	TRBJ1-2	ASSLGGSNYGYT
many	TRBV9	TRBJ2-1	ASSVGRLERGNEQF
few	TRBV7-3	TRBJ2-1	ASSPQGGETQF
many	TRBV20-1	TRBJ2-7	SAVARQGIYEQY
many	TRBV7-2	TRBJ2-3	ASSLLGGGTDTQY
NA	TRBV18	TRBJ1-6	ASSPESSYNSPLH
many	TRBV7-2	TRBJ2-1	ASSSARTGHNEQF
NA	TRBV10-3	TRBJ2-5	AIREAGLQETQY
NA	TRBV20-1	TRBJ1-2	SARVNRGNYGYT
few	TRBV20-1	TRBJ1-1	NAREPRALEAF
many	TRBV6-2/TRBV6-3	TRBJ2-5	ASSYSIAGGRRETQY
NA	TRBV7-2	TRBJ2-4	ASSLAGVVQNIQY
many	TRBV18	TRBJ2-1	ASEGLAGYNEQF
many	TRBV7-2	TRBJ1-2	ASSPLKGPSVYT
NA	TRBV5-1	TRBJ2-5	ASSLSGLGRATQY
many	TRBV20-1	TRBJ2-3	SARNFNWTSGGAADTQY
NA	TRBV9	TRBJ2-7	ASSAGSSYEQY
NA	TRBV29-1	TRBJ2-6	SVAVSGANVLT
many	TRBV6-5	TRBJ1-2	ASSNDPGPNYGYT
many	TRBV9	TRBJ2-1	ASSGGQGVDEQF
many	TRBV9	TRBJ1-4	ASSAGAGEGFEKLF
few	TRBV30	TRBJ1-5	AWNPGTHSNQPQH
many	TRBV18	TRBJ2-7	ASSPPSQSYEQY
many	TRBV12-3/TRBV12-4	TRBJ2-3	ASSQPHKGAATDTQY
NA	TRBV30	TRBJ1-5	AWSVSGLGQPQH
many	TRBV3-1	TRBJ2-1	ASSGGDRGRNEQF
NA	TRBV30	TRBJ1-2	AWSAGTSTTNYGYT
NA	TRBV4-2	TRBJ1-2	ASSQDFSYYGYT
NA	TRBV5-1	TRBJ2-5	ASSSGPGYQETQY
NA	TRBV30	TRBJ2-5	ACRPWTALETQY
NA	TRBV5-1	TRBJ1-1	ASSFAGFDTEAF
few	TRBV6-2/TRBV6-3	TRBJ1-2	ASRTGTGSQGYT
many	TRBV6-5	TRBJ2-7	ASSYWDGNYEQY
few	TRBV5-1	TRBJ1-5	ASSWTGGDQPQH
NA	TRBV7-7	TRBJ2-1	ASSLGGLGFYNEQF
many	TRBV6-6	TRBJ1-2	ASNFKGVPGYT
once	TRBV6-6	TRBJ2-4	ASSSEQANKNIQY
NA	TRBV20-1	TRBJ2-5	SAPPSWQGWQGTQY
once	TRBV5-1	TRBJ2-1	ASSSTSGTSRIWEQF